Listed here is a single T cell receptor beta chain. The CDR3 has 15 residues. The V and J ends lost 4 bases and 8 bases respectively, with 20 bases between them. Per germline, CDR1 GTSNPN and CDR2 SVGIG (reference sequence). Using immunoSEQ multiplex PCR, the repertoire was profiled, and TCRdb retains in-frame clones only, with some absent. Here the sample spans roughly 240,000 clones, approximately 88% being singletons. These data are taken from a study of blood T cell repertoires in COVID-19. Overall study context: PBMCs, B-cell-depleted T cells, or T cells provided the cDNA or gDNA that made up the material.

Membership in each cohort depended on participant-reported clinical history. Material: PBMCs or T cells enriched from blood (not recorded which). The rearrangement joins TRBV30 to TRBJ1-4, with D possibly matching TRBD1 (6 bases). The TCR was taken from a woman between 40 and 55 years old with acute COVID-19. CDR3 protein: CAWTNLRGTGEKLFF. CDR3 DNA sequence: TGTGCCTGGACCAACCTCAGGGGCACGGGGGAAAAACTGTTTTTT.